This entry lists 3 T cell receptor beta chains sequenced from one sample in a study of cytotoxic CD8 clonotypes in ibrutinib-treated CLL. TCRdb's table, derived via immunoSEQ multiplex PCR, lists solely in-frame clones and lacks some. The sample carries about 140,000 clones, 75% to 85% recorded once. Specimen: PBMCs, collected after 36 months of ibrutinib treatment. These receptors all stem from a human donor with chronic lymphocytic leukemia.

The CDR3 DNA is TGTGCCAGCAAACAACAGGGGGGGGTCACAGATACGCAGTATTTT. Encoded protein: CASKQQGGVTDTQYF. The chain employs TRBV28 and TRBJ2-3; weak D call: TRBD1 (8 bases). The CDR3 length is 15 residues. The germline V gene has CDR1 MDHEN and CDR2 SYDVKM. Trimming stripped 7 bases from V and 2 bases from J, with 16 bases between.

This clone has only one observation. The CDR3 DNA sequence: TGCGCCAGCAGCCCCCGGGACAGATCCATCACAGATACGCAGTATTTT. Protein sequence: CASSPRDRSITDTQYF. The genes are TRBV4-1 and TRBJ2-3; 7 bases match TRBD1. The V gene's germline CDR1 is MGHRA and CDR2 YSYEKL. The CDR3 contains 16 residues. The J segment lost 2 bases and the V segment lost 4 bases, leaving 9 bases of the junction unmatched.

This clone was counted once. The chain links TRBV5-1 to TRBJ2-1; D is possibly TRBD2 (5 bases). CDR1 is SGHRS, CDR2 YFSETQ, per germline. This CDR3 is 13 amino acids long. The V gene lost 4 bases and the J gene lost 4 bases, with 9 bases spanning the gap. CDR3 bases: TGCGCCAGCAGCCCGGAGGTGTACAATGAGCAGTTCTTC. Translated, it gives CASSPEVYNEQFF.